Presented here are 4 T cell receptor beta chains from one specimen sequenced in a study of beta chain features in type 1 diabetes. Isolated RNA was reverse transcribed in full, so expressed TCRB transcripts were sequenced. Sequencing was performed with immunoSEQ multiplex PCR; in TCRdb, only in-frame clones are kept and a portion is missing. The sample consists of over 150,000 clones, approximately 8% of them appearing once. Study-level results: Moderate but significant shortening of TCRB CDR3s was recorded in all four CD4+ subsets from Type 1 diabetes patients.

Antigen specificity for these receptors is unknown. Sequenced sample: central memory CD4+ T cells from blood. The source of these receptors is a woman aged 40 to 55 with type 1 diabetes.

This clone was found a few times. V is TRBV5-4 and J is TRBJ2-3; possible D gene TRBD2, 5 bases. V shed 4 bases and J shed 4 bases, with 16 bases lying between them. Germline V gene lookup returns CDR1 SGHNT and CDR2 YYREEE (reference sequence). The CDR3 runs to 15 residues. In DNA, the CDR3 is TGTGCCAGCAGCCGAGGTCGGGGTGGGCCAGATACGCAGTATTTT. It encodes CASSRGRGGPDTQYF.

This clone was seen many times. Other DNA sequences of this sample code for an identical CDR3. The chain recombines TRBV28 with TRBJ2-7; D is unresolved. The CDR3 extends over 11 amino acids. Germline-derived CDR1 and CDR2 are MDHEN and SYDVKM. The V end was cut by 7 bases, the J end by 3 bases, with 7 bases between. In nucleotides, the CDR3 is TGTGCCAGCACCAGAGGCTACGAGCAGTACTTC. It yields the protein CASTRGYEQYF.

This clone was found a few times. The chain employs TRBV7-9 and TRBJ2-5, with TRBD2 identical over 11 bases. V shed 1 base and J 4 bases; nucleotides not matched to a gene: 2. In germline, CDR1 is SEHNR, CDR2 FQNEAQ (reference sequence). The CDR3 consists of 15 residues. Written as DNA, the CDR3 is TGTGCCAGCAGCTTAGTCGGGACTAGCGGAGAGACCCAGTACTTC. Its protein product is CASSLVGTSGETQYF.

This clone showed up just a few times. The chain carries TRBV25-1 and TRBJ1-5; TRBD1 agrees at 7 bases. From germline, CDR1 is MGHDK and CDR2 SYGVNS. This CDR3 region has 13 residues. V lost 7 bases to trimming and J lost 6 bases; unmatched junction nucleotides: 6. CDR3 amino acids: CASTTGDGQPQHF. In nucleotides, the CDR3 is TGTGCCAGCACTACAGGGGACGGTCAGCCCCAGCATTTT.